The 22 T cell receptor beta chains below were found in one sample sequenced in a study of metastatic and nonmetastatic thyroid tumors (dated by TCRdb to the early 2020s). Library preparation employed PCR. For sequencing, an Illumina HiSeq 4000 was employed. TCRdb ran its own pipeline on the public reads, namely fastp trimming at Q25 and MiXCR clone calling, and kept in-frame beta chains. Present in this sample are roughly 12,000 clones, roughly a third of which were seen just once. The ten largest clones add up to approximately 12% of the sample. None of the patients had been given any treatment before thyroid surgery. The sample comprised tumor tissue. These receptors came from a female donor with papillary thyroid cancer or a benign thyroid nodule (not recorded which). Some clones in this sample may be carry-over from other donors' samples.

Written as DNA, the CDR3 is TGCGCCAGCAGCGCGACAGGGTGGGGTGGTTACGAGCAGTACTTC. Its protein product is CASSATGWGGYEQYF. The V gene is TRBV5-1, the J gene TRBJ2-7; 7 bases map to TRBD1. Germline V gene sequence: CDR1 SGHRS, CDR2 YFSETQ. Germline trimming cut 4 bases from V and 4 bases from J; bases unmatched to any gene: 11. The CDR3 is 15 residues long.

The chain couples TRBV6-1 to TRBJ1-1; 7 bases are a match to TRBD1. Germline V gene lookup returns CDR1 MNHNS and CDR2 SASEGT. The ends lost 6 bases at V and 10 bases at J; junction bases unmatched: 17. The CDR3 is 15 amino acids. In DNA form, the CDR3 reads TGTGCCAGCAGCTCGGGTGACAGGGTACCTGGGGGAGCTTTCTTT. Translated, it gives CASSSGDRVPGGAFF.

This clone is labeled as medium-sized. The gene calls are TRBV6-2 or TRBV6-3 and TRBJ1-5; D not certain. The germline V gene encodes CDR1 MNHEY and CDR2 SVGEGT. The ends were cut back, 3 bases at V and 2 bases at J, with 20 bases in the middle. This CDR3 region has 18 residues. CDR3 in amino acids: CASSYYLRAPGGNQPQHF. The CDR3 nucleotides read TGTGCCAGCAGTTATTACCTCCGCGCTCCCGGGGGCAATCAGCCCCAGCATTTT.

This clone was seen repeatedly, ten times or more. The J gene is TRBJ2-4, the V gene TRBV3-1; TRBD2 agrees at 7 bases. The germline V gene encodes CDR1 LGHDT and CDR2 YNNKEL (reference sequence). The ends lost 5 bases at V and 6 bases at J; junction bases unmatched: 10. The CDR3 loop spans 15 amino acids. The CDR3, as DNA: TGTGCCAGCAGCGAGTGGGGGGGAAACATAAACATTCAGTACTTC. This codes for CASSEWGGNINIQYF.

The CDR3 DNA is TGCGCCAGCAGCGCCGGGACAGGGGCGTCCGGGGAGCTGTTTTTT. Translated, it gives CASSAGTGASGELFF. The chain couples TRBV5-1 to TRBJ2-2; 10 bases align to TRBD1. With V trimmed by 4 bases and J by 6 bases, 6 bases remained unmatched. The CDR3 spans 15 residues. Germline loops: CDR1 SGHRS, CDR2 YFSETQ.

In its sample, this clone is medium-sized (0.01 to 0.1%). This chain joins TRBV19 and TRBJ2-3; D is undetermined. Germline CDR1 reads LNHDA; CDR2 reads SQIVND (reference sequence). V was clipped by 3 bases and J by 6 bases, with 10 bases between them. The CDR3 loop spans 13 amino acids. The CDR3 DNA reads TGTGCCAGTAGTATTCCAGGCATCGATACGCAGTATTTT. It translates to CASSIPGIDTQYF. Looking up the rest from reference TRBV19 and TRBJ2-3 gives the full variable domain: DGGITQSPKYLFRKEGQNVTLSCEQNLNHDAMYWYRQDPGQGLRLIYYSQIVNDFQKGDIAEGYSVSREKKESFPLTVTSAQKNPTAFYLCASSIPGIDTQYFGPGTRLTVL.

The CDR3 DNA reads TGCAGTGCCAAGCGTTTCGGAGATAGCGGTCAGCCCCAGCATTTT. Translating gives CSAKRFGDSGQPQHF. The chain is built from TRBV20-1 and TRBJ1-5; D not certain. The ends were cut back, 6 bases at V and 6 bases at J, with 21 bases in the middle. This CDR3 has 15 residues. Germline assignment: CDR1 DFQATT and CDR2 SNEGSKA (reference sequence).

The CDR3: CATPSSGVGTGELFF. Here the CDR3 DNA reads TGTGCCACACCTTCCTCGGGGGTAGGCACCGGGGAGCTGTTTTTT. The chain has TRBV12-3 or TRBV12-4 and TRBJ2-2; possibly TRBD2 for D (6 bases). Trimming took 10 bases from V and 4 from J, leaving 19 bases between them. The CDR3 extends over 15 amino acids.

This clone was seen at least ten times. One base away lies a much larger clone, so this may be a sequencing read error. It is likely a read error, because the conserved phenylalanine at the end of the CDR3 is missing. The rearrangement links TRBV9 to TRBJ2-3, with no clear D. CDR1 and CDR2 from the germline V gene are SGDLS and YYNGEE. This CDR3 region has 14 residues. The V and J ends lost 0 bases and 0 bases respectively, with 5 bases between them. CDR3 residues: CASSVGGSTDTQYS. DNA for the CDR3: TGTGCCAGCAGCGTAGGCGGTAGCACAGATACGCAGTATTCT.

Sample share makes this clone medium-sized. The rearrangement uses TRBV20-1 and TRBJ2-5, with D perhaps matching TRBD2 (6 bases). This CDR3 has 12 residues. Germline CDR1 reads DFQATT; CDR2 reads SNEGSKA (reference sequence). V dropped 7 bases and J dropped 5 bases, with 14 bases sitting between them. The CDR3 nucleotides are TGCAGTGGGGAGGAGATCTCCGAGACCCAGTACTTC. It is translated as CSGEEISETQYF.

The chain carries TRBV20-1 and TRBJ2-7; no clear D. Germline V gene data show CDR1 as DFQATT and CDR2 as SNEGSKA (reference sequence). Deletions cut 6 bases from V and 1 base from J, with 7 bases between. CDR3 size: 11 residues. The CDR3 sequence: CSAQYSYEQYF. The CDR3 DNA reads TGCAGTGCCCAGTATTCCTACGAGCAGTACTTC.

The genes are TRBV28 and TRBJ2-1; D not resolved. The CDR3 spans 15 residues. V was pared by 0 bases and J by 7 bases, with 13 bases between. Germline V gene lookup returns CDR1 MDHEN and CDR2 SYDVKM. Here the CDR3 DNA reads TGTGCCAGCAGTTTATGGTCGATCATGGCGAATGAGCAGTTCTTC. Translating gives CASSLWSIMANEQFF.

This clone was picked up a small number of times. CDR3 sequence: CASSLTGVSYNSPLHF. The CDR3 DNA reads as TGTGCCAGCAGTTTAACCGGGGTGTCCTATAATTCACCCCTCCACTTT. V usage is TRBV27 and J usage is TRBJ1-6; D not resolved. V was cut by 2 bases and J by 1 base, with 9 bases left in between. CDR3 size: 16 residues. Looked up from germline, CDR1 is MNHEY and CDR2 is SMNVEV (reference sequence).

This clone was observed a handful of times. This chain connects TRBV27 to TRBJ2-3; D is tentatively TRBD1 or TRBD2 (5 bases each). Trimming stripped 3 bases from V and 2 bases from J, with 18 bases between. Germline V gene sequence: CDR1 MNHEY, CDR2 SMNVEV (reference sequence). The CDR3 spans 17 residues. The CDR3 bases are TGTGCCAGCAGTTTCCAAAGAGGGGTGTTCATCACAGATACGCAGTATTTT. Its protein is CASSFQRGVFITDTQYF.

The CDR3 region is CASSPEGAQDEQYF. CDR3 DNA: TGTGCCAGCAGCCCTGAAGGGGCGCAGGACGAGCAGTACTTC. The rearrangement joins TRBV11-2 to TRBJ2-7, with D possibly TRBD1 on 5 matching bases. The V gene lost 5 bases and the J gene lost 5 bases, with 16 bases spanning the gap. The germline gives CDR1 SGHAT, CDR2 FQNNGV. This CDR3 is built from 14 residues.

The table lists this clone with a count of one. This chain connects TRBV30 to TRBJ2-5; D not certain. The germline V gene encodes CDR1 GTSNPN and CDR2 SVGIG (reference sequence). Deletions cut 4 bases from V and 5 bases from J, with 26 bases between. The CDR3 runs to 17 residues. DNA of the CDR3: TGTGCCTGGAAGGGAATGATAGGCCCCGCATCAAGGGAGACCCAGTACTTC. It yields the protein CAWKGMIGPASRETQYF. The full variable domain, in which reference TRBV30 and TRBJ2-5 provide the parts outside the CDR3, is SQTIHQWPATLVQPVGSPLSLECTVEGTSNPNLYWYRQAAGRGLQLLFYSVGIGQISSEVPQNLSASRPQDRQFILSSKKLLLSDSGFYLCAWKGMIGPASRETQYFGPGTRLLVL.

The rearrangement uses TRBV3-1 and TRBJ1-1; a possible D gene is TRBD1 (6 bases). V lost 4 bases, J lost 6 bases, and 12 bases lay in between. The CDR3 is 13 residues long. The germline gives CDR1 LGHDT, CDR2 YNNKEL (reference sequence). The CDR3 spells CASSPPGVSEAFF. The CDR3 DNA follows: TGTGCCAGCAGCCCCCCAGGGGTCTCTGAAGCTTTCTTT.

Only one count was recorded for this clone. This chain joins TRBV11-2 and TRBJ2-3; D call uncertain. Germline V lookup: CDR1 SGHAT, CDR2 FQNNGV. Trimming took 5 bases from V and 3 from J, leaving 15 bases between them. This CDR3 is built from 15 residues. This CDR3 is CASSLHNPMTDTQYF. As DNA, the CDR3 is TGTGCCAGCAGCCTACACAACCCGATGACAGATACGCAGTATTTT.

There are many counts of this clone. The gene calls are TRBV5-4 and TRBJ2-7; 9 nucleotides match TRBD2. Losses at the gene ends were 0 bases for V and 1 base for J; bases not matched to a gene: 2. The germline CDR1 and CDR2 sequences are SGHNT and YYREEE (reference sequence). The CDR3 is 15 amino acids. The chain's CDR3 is CASSLVLAGSYEQYF. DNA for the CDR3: TGTGCCAGCAGCTTGGTTCTAGCGGGATCCTACGAGCAGTACTTC.

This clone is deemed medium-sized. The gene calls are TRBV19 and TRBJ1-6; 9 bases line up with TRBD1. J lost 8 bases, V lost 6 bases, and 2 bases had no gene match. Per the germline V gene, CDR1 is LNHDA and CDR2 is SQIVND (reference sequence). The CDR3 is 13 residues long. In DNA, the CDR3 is TGTGCCAGTAGCAGACAGGGGGATTCACCCCTCCACTTT. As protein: CASSRQGDSPLHF.

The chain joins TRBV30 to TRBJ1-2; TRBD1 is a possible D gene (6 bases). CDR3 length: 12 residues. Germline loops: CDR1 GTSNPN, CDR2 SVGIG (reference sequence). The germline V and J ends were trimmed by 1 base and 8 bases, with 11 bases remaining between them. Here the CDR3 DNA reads TGTGCCTGGAGTGACACAGGGAGAGGCTACACCTTC. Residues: CAWSDTGRGYTF.

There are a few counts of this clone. The CDR3 protein is CASKSADTQYF. The CDR3 coding sequence is TGTGCCAGCAAGAGTGCAGATACGCAGTATTTT. The chain has TRBV2 and TRBJ2-3; D call uncertain. The germline CDR1 and CDR2 sequences are SNHLY and FYNNEI. The CDR3 is 11 amino acids. V lost 7 bases and J lost 4, with 6 bases in between.